The rows below give T cell receptor beta chains drawn from one sample of a study of radiotherapy plus CTLA-4 blockade in lung cancer. Clones were sequenced by immunoSEQ multiplex PCR, and TCRdb holds only the in-frame ones, with some missing. The sample records approximately 99,000 clones, 70% to 90% being singletons. The sample consisted of peripheral blood, taken from a patient treated with radiotherapy plus ipilimumab. All receptors come from a human donor with non-small cell lung cancer that progressed on radiotherapy plus ipilimumab. CDR3s include the opening cysteine and the closing phenylalanine or tryptophan. The listing skips clone size in some rows; elsewhere it reads once, few, many or a size class.

v_call | clone_size | cdr3_aa
TRBV27 | NA | CASSRGQGQETQYF
TRBV9 | few | CASSVGTDSGNTIYF
TRBV6-6 | NA | CASQGAGEQYF
TRBV4-2 | NA | CASSPSVPTGELFF
TRBV5-1 | NA | CATGGVGYGYTF
TRBV18 | once | CASSPTGTGVTDTQYF
TRBV6-1 | once | CASSLGTDQPQHF
TRBV5-4 | NA | CASSLGSRANTGELFF
TRBV10-1 | few | CASSDAGGPGVPNEQFF
TRBV2 | once | CASSEWGETQYF
TRBV11-2 | NA | CASSMTSGSNEQFF
TRBV5-1 | NA | CASSLGGPGNTIYF
TRBV19 | few | CASSPRLGILTGELFF
TRBV15 | NA | CATSGTGGRDYEQYF
TRBV6-5 | once | CASSYRGRATEAFF
TRBV6-5 | NA | CASSYGLGGNNEQFF
TRBV19 | NA | CASSLTLGSLTEAFF
TRBV10-1 | NA | CASSEISGDSYNEQFF
TRBV2 | NA | CASSLQGARLAKNIQYF
TRBV7-3 | NA | CASSPLMGSVYEQYF
TRBV9 | few | CASRRGPSTDTQYF
TRBV20-1 | NA | CSASPDTQYF
TRBV5-6 | NA | CASSLPPYEQYF
TRBV7-9 | once | CASSLERPSGANVLTF
TRBV10-2 | NA | CASSEGGDGSGNTIYF
TRBV6-1 | NA | CASSEGIANYGYTF
TRBV19 | NA | CASSMVGQINTGELFF
TRBV6-1 | NA | CASSDRLAVDKETQYF
TRBV2 | NA | CASRQDSPYEQYF
TRBV5-1 | NA | CASNKWGSNTGELFF
TRBV6-6 | NA | CASSPPPLAHYEQYF
TRBV4-1 | NA | CASSHEHRGEDNEQFF
TRBV5-1 | NA | CASSRDRASSEQYF
TRBV18 | NA | CASSPARDIEAFF
TRBV11-3 | NA | CASSFDSSGRGRQYF
TRBV6-5 | NA | CASGRLADNEQFF
TRBV4-2 | NA | CASSRTLAEGTDTQYF
TRBV9 | NA | CASSSGLSGTGVYEQYF
TRBV29-1 | NA | CSVVRGRDIDTYGYTF
TRBV5-1 | NA | CASSLALAGAEQYF